This T cell receptor beta chain was obtained from a study of control samples from healthy donors and cancer patients. This CDR3 comprises 14 residues. The V and J ends lost 4 bases and 6 bases, in that order; junction bases with no gene match: 8. Per the germline V gene, CDR1 is SQVTM and CDR2 is ANQGSEA. Some clones are missing from TCRdb's copy, which holds only in-frame ones; the method was immunoSEQ multiplex PCR. The table lists 78,000 or so clones, about 80% of them singletons, with approximately 15% in the top ten. The V call is TRBV29-1, the J call TRBJ2-3; TRBD2 agrees at 9 bases. Material for sequencing was blood. This clonotype originated in a man aged 50 or older in good health. CDR3 coding DNA: TGCAGCGTTGCCATCCAGCGGGGGGCGGATACGCAGTATTTT. Translating it yields CSVAIQRGADTQYF.